A single sample is the source of the 14 T cell receptor beta chains below, sequenced in a study of T cell responses to AZD1222 COVID-19 vaccine. TCRdb's table, derived via immunoSEQ multiplex PCR, lists solely in-frame clones and lacks some. The sample yields some 140,000 clones, around 84% seen once. This material consisted of peripheral blood, taken on day 0 of AZD1222 vaccination. The receptors were sampled from an adult in good health.

Turning to this clone: This sample also contains other DNA sequences that code for the same CDR3. V usage is TRBV6-5 and J usage is TRBJ1-6, with a possible D match to TRBD1 (5 bases). This CDR3 region has 14 residues. The V gene lost 0 bases and the J gene lost 7 bases, with 7 bases spanning the gap. Per germline, CDR1 MNHEY and CDR2 SVGAGI. CDR3 sequence: CASSYSSGNSPLHF. The CDR3 DNA reads TGTGCCAGCAGTTACTCGTCAGGGAATTCACCCCTCCACTTT.

V and J are TRBV28 and TRBJ2-1; D might be TRBD1 (6 bases). With 4 bases removed from V and 0 bases from J, the gap between germline ends came to 13 bases. The CDR3 extends over 16 amino acids. Germline CDR1 reads MDHEN; CDR2 reads SYDVKM. CDR3 sequence (DNA): TGTGCCAGCAGTTCCTGGACAGCCGGCTCCTACAATGAGCAGTTCTTC. This encodes CASSSWTAGSYNEQFF.

The chain couples TRBV25-1 to TRBJ1-2, with TRBD1 matching over 10 bases. J was trimmed by 8 bases and V by 6 bases; bases with no gene match: 6. CDR3 length equals 13 residues. Germline V gene lookup returns CDR1 MGHDK and CDR2 SYGVNS. DNA for the CDR3: TGTGCCAGCAGAACGACAGGGGGCCAAGGCTACACCTTC. Encoded protein: CASRTTGGQGYTF.

CDR3 coding DNA: TGTGCCAGCAGTACTGTAGGGGGGGCCAACGTCCTGACTTTC. It translates to CASSTVGGANVLTF. V and J are TRBV28 and TRBJ2-6; D not resolved. Germline V gives CDR1 MDHEN, CDR2 SYDVKM. This CDR3 comprises 14 residues. Trimming left V 5 bases short and J 4 bases short, with 9 bases between.

This clone was observed a handful of times. V usage is TRBV7-6 and J usage is TRBJ1-2; unclear D gene. V was clipped by 3 bases and J by 4 bases, with 21 bases between them. Germline CDR1 and CDR2: SGHVS and FNYEAQ. The CDR3 runs 17 residues. DNA for the CDR3: TGTGCCAGCAGCTTCGGAACCGCCGGAATGAACAGCTATGGCTACACCTTC. Protein product: CASSFGTAGMNSYGYTF.

This chain links TRBV27 with TRBJ1-5; TRBD1 agrees at 7 bases. Germline-derived CDR1 and CDR2 are MNHEY and SMNVEV (reference sequence). V lost 6 bases to trimming and J lost 3 bases; unmatched junction nucleotides: 8. CDR3 length equals 15 residues. Here the CDR3 DNA reads TGTGCCAGCAGCTCAACAGGGGACCTCAATCAGCCCCAGCATTTT. Translating gives CASSSTGDLNQPQHF.

The rearrangement links TRBV28 to TRBJ1-1; D may be TRBD1 (6 bases). The CDR3 has 16 amino acids. The germline CDR1 and CDR2 sequences are MDHEN and SYDVKM. V was shortened by 3 bases and J by 4 bases, with 18 bases between the two germline ends. CDR3 in DNA: TGTGCCAGCAGTTTTGGGGGCAGTTCCACCGGCACTGAAGCTTTCTTT. It yields the protein CASSFGGSSTGTEAFF.

V is TRBV28 and J is TRBJ2-7, with D possibly being TRBD2 (6 bases). Per germline, CDR1 MDHEN and CDR2 SYDVKM. The CDR3 sequence is 14 residues long. Trimming cost V 7 bases and J 2 bases, with 15 bases left between them. In DNA, the CDR3 is TGTGCCAGCACCATCGGCTCGGGGGCCTACGAGCAGTACTTC. This sequence encodes CASTIGSGAYEQYF.

The chain uses TRBV7-2 and TRBJ2-4; the match to TRBD1 covers 9 bases. The CDR3 has 17 residues. Germline V CDR1 and CDR2: SGHTA, FQGNSA. V lost 3 bases, J lost 1 base, and 7 bases stayed unmatched. CDR3 in DNA: TGTGCCAGCAGCTTCGAACAGGGGGCTGTGGCCAAAAACATTCAGTACTTC. Its translation is CASSFEQGAVAKNIQYF.

This rearrangement joins TRBV18 to TRBJ1-2; the D gene is possibly TRBD1 (5 bases). Germline V gene lookup returns CDR1 KGHSH and CDR2 LQKENI. The CDR3 spans 14 residues. V dropped 1 base and J dropped 3 bases, with 9 bases sitting between them. CDR3 amino acids: CASSPRGVDYGYTF. CDR3 DNA sequence: TGTGCCAGCTCACCACGAGGGGTAGACTATGGCTACACCTTC.

This clone was counted ten times or more. V usage is TRBV7-8 and J usage is TRBJ1-6, with 7 positions matching TRBD1. J gave up 7 bases and V 0 bases, and 9 bases lay outside the gene matches. The germline CDR1 and CDR2 sequences are SGHVS and FQNEAQ. CDR3 length equals 17 residues. In DNA form, the CDR3 reads TGTGCCAGCAGCTTAGCGTATGGGACAGACCCAAATTCACCCCTCCACTTT. Its translation is CASSLAYGTDPNSPLHF.

The chain links TRBV19 to TRBJ1-3; D gene unclear. Germline-derived CDR1 and CDR2 are LNHDA and SQIVND (reference sequence). The V and J ends lost 7 bases and 5 bases respectively, with 15 bases between them. This CDR3 is 14 amino acids long. The CDR3 region is CASTPGFTRNTIYF. In DNA form, the CDR3 reads TGTGCCAGTACCCCCGGATTTACAAGAAACACCATATATTTT.

This chain connects TRBV6-5 to TRBJ1-1; 7 nucleotides line up with TRBD1. The germline CDR1 and CDR2 sequences are MNHEY and SVGAGI. This CDR3 has 14 residues. The ends lost 7 bases at V and 4 bases at J; junction bases unmatched: 9. In DNA form, the CDR3 reads TGTGCCAGCAATCTAAGACAGGGAGGCACTGAAGCTTTCTTT. It encodes CASNLRQGGTEAFF.

The rearrangement links TRBV5-4 to TRBJ1-3; possibly TRBD1 for D (5 bases). The CDR3 is 15 residues long. Trimming took off 4 bases at V and 4 bases at J, with 15 bases between the two ends. Germline lookup yields CDR1 SGHNT and CDR2 YYREEE (reference sequence). The CDR3 loop is CASSADQGAGNTIYF. In DNA, the CDR3 is TGTGCCAGCAGCGCGGACCAGGGAGCCGGAAACACCATATATTTT.